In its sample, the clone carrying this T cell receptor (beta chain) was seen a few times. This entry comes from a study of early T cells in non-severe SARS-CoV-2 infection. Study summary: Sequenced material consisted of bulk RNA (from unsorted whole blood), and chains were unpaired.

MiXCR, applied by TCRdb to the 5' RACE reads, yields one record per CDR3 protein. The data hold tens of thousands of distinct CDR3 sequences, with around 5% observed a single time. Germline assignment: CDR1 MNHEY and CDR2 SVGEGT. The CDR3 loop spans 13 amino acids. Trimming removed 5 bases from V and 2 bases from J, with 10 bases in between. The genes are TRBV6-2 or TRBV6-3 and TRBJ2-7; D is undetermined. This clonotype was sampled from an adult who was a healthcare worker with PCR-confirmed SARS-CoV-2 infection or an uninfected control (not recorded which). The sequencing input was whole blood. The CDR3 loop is CASSDGRAYEQYF. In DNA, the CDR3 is TGTGCCAGCAGTGACGGACGGGCCTACGAGCAGTACTTC.